This T cell receptor beta chain derives from a study of blood T cell repertoires in COVID-19. Study-wide context: Whether acute or convalescent, the COVID-19 samples came from the United States, Italy and Spain. From T cells, B-cell-depleted T cells, or PBMCs came the material, which was cDNA or gDNA.

Original analysis: Amplification from reference gene primers served as the basis for estimated nucleated cell counts. The repertoire was sequenced with immunoSEQ multiplex PCR; TCRdb's copy has only in-frame clones and lacks some. The DNA was the basis for D and trimming; V, J and clone size are from that table. Among 200,000 to 250,000 clones listed, approximately 90% were seen once. In regard to this clone: Relative to the germline gene, one junction end is altered; a read error may explain this.

Germline V gene sequence: CDR1 PRHDT, CDR2 FYEKMQ (reference sequence). The CDR3 is 12 amino acids. Material for sequencing was peripheral blood. This sequence joins TRBV13 and TRBJ2-3; 11 bases map to TRBD2. The sequence was obtained from a man in his fifties or sixties with acute or convalescent COVID-19. The CDR3 protein is CASSWRLAGGVF. The CDR3 bases are TGTGCCAGCAGCTGGCGGCTAGCGGGGGGAGTATTT.